This entry features one TCR beta chain sequence. TCRdb redid the calling of the RT-PCR reads with MiXCR, one entry per CDR3 protein. Of 400,000 to 450,000 distinct CDR3 sequences in the sample, around 16% are singletons; the top ten hold 7% to 7.5%. The record originates from a study of patients and donors after allogeneic stem cell transplantation. The sample consisted of blood, either unsorted or a sorted T cell fraction (not recorded which). This receptor was taken from a human donor who was either an allogeneic HSCT recipient or a stem cell or donor lymphocyte infusion donor (not recorded which). It is not recorded whose cells these are; they may come from a transplant donor.

CDR3 loop: CASSLVSSGGSADTQYF. The CDR3 nucleotides are TGTGCCAGCAGCTTAGTTAGCAGCGGGGGGTCTGCAGATACGCAGTATTTT. This chain uses TRBV7-6 with TRBJ2-3; 9 bases are shared with TRBD2. Germline CDR1 reads SGHVS; CDR2 reads FNYEAQ. V was pared by 1 base and J by 4 bases, with 9 bases of the junction left unmatched. The CDR3 is 17 amino acids.